This T cell receptor beta chain is drawn from a study of blood T cell repertoires in COVID-19. The CDR3 spans 14 residues. Trimming took 1 base from V and 4 from J, leaving 11 bases between them. Germline-derived CDR1 and CDR2 are GTSNPN and SVGIG (reference sequence). Measured with immunoSEQ multiplex PCR; TCRdb has only the in-frame clones, and not every one. The repertoire consists of 57,000 or so clones, with about 81% occurring once and the leading ten covering over 15%. The chain couples TRBV30 to TRBJ1-5, with D possibly being TRBD1 (5 bases). Specimen: peripheral blood. This receptor was obtained from a man in his 70s with active COVID-19. This chain's CDR3 is CAWSGSRENQPQHF. The CDR3 region has the DNA TGTGCCTGGAGTGGATCCAGGGAAAATCAGCCCCAGCATTTT. The full variable domain, completed using reference TRBV30 and TRBJ1-5, is SQTIHQWPATLVQPVGSPLSLECTVEGTSNPNLYWYRQAAGRGLQLLFYSVGIGQISSEVPQNLSASRPQDRQFILSSKKLLLSDSGFYLCAWSGSRENQPQHFGDGTRLSIL.